This T cell receptor (beta chain) was observed in a study of shared clonotypes between healthy human individuals. CD45RO-negative cells were positively selected for CCR7, leaving out terminally differentiated effector memory CD45RA+ cells. Measured with immunoSEQ multiplex PCR; TCRdb has only the in-frame clones, and not every one. The sample yields over 2,000,000 clones, 93% seen once. This CDR3 is built from 15 residues. The trim removed 5 bases at V and 6 bases at J, leaving 8 bases unmatched. The germline gives CDR1 MNHEY, CDR2 SMNVEV (reference sequence). A single count supports this clone. The chain links TRBV27 to TRBJ2-3; 10 nucleotides agree with TRBD2. Sequenced material: naive CD8+ T cells from PBMCs. This sequence originates from a man between 18 and 35 years old in good health. Some clones in this sample may be carry-over from other donors' samples. The CDR3 region is CASSPLAGVFDTQYF. The CDR3 nucleotides are TGTGCCAGCAGTCCCCTAGCGGGAGTTTTCGATACGCAGTATTTT.